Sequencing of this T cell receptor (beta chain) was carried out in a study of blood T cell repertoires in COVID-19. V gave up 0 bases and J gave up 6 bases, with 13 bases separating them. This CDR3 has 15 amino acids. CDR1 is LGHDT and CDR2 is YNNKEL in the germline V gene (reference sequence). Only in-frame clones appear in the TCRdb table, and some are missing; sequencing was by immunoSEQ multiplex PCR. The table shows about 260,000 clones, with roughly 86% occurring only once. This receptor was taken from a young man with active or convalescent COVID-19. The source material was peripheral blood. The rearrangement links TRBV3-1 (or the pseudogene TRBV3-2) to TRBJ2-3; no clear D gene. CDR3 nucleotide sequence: TGTGCCAGCAGCCAAGATATCATGCGGTCGGATACGCAGTATTTT. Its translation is CASSQDIMRSDTQYF.